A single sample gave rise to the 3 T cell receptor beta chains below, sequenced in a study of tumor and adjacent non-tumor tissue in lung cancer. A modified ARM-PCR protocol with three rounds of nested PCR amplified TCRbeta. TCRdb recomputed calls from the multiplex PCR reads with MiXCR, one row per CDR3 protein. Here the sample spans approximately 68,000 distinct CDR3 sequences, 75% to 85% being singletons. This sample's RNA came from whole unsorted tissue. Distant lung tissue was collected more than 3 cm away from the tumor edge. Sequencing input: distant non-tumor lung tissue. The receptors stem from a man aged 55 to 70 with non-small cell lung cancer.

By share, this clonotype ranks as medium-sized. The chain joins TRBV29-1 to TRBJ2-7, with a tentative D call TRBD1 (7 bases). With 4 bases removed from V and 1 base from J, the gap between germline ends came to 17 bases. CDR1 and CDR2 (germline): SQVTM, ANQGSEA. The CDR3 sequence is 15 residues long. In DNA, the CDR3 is TGCAGCGTTGTTGGCAGGGGGGCAGAATCCTACGAGCAGTACTTC. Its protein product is CSVVGRGAESYEQYF.

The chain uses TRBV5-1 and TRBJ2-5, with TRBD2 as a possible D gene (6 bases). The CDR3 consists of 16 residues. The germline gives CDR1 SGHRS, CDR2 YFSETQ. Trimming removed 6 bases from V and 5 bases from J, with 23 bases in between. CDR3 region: CASNMQTGTLRETQYF. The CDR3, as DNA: TGCGCCAGCAACATGCAAACCGGGACTCTCAGGGAGACCCAGTACTTC.

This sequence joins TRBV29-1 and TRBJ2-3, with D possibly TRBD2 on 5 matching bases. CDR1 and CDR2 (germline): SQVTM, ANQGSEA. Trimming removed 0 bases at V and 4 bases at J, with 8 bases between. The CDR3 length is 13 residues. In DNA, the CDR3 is TGCAGCGTTGAAGAGCGGGTAGCAGATACGCAGTATTTT. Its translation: CSVEERVADTQYF.